Included here is one T cell receptor beta chain sequence, with context. These data belong to a study of blood T cell repertoires in COVID-19. Study summary: Samples representing acute and convalescent COVID-19 were sourced from the United States, Italy and Spain. PBMCs, B-cell-depleted T cells, or T cells provided the cDNA or gDNA that made up the material.

Per the study methods: Estimated nucleated cell counts came from reference gene primer amplification. Method: immunoSEQ multiplex PCR; TCRdb's copy keeps in-frame clones and lacks some. V, J and clone size are taken as reported in that table, and D and trimming were inferred from the DNA itself. The sample includes about 170,000 clones, roughly 86% of them seen just once. Sequencing was performed on peripheral blood. The receptor was isolated from a man aged 35 to 55 who had recovered from COVID-19.

CDR3 coding DNA: TGTGCCAGCTCAGCACTTGCTACTGGAAACACCATATATTTT. Amino acids: CASSALATGNTIYF. V gene TRBV18 combines with J gene TRBJ1-3; D unclear. Deletions cut 5 bases from V and 2 bases from J, with 10 bases between. The V gene's germline CDR1 is KGHSH and CDR2 LQKENI. This CDR3 contains 14 residues.